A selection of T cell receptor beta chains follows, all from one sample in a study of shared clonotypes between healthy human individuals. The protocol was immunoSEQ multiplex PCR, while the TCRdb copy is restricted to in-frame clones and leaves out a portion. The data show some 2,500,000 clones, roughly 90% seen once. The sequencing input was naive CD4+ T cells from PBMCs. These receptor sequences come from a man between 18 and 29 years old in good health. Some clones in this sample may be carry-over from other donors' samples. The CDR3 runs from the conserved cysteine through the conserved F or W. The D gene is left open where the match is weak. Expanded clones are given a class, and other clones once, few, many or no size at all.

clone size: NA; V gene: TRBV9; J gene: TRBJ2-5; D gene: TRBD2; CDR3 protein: CASSVRPSGAGETQYF; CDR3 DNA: TGTGCCAGCAGCGTCCGACCCAGCGGGGCGGGCGAGACCCAGTACTTC
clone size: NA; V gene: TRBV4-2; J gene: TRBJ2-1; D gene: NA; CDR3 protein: CASSPQRSSYNEQFF; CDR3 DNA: TGTGCCAGCAGCCCCCAGCGGAGCTCCTACAATGAGCAGTTCTTC
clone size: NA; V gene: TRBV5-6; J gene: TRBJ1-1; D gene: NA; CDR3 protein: CASSTTPWTEAFF; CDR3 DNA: TGTGCCAGCAGCACGACACCTTGGACTGAAGCTTTCTTT
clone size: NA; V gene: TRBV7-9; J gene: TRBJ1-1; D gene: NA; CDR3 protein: CASSYPQGLGKRTEAFF; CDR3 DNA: TGTGCCAGCAGCTACCCCCAGGGGTTGGGGAAGAGGACTGAAGCTTTCTTT
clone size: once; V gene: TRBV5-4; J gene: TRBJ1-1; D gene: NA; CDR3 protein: CASRLGTTEAFF; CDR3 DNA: TGTGCCAGCAGACTCGGGACAACTGAAGCTTTCTTT
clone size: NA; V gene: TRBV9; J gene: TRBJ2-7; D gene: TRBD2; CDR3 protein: CASSVGLAGYEQYF; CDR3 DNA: TGTGCCAGCAGCGTGGGACTAGCGGGATACGAGCAGTACTTC
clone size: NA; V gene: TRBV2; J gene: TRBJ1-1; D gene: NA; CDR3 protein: CASSDLPRAGNTEAFF; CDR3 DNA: TGTGCCAGCAGTGATCTGCCTCGTGCGGGAAACACTGAAGCTTTCTTT
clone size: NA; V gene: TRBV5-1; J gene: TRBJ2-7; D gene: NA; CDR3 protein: CASSWGGETTADSYEQYF; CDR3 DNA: TGCGCCAGCAGCTGGGGAGGTGAGACCACGGCCGACTCCTACGAGCAGTACTTC
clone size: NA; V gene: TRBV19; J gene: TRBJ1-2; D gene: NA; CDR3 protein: CASSAAGPGYTF; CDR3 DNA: TGTGCCAGTAGTGCAGCCGGACCTGGCTACACCTTC
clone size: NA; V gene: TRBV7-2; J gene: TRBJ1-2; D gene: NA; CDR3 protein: CASSPNSVGNYGYTF; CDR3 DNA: TGTGCCAGCAGCCCGAATTCGGTGGGAAACTATGGCTACACCTTC
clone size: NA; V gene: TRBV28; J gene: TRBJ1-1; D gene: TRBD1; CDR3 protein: CASSLEKGTGEDTEAFF; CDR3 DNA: TGTGCCAGCAGTTTGGAGAAGGGCACAGGGGAGGACACTGAAGCTTTCTTT
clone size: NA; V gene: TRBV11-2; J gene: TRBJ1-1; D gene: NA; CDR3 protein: CASSSEAPGIAFF; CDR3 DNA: TGTGCCAGCAGCTCGGAGGCCCCAGGGATCGCTTTCTTT
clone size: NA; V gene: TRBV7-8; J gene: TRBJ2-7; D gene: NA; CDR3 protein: CASSSPDRSSSYEQYF; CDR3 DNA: TGTGCCAGCAGCTCACCTGACAGGTCAAGCTCCTACGAGCAGTACTTC
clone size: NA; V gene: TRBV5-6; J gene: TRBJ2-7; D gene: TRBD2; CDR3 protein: CASSPTSGTRSYEQYF; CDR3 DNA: TGTGCCAGCAGCCCCACTAGCGGGACAAGGTCCTACGAGCAGTACTTC
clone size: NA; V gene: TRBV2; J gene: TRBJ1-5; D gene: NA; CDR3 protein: CASKPGETNQPQHF; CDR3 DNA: TGTGCCAGCAAGCCCGGGGAGACCAATCAGCCCCAGCATTTT
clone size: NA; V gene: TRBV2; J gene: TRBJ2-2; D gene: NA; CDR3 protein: CASAGRGANTGELFF; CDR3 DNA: TGTGCCAGCGCGGGGCGCGGCGCGAACACCGGGGAGCTGTTTTTT